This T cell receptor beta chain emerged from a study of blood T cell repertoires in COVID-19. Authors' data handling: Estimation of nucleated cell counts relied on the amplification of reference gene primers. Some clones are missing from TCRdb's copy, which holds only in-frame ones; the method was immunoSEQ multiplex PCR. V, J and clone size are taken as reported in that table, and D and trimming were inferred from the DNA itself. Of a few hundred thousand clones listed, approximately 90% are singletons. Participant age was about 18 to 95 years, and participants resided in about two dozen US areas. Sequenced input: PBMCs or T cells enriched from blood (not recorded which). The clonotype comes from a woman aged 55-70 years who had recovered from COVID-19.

The CDR3, as DNA: TGTGCCACCTATACAAGGGGGACAGCTAACTATGGCTACACCTTC. Translating gives CATYTRGTANYGYTF. The chain is built from TRBV19 and TRBJ1-2, with TRBD1 identical over 7 bases. Per the germline V gene, CDR1 is LNHDA and CDR2 is SQIVND (reference sequence). After removal of 10 bases from V and 0 bases from J, the junction contained 11 bases not matched to a gene. This CDR3 is 15 amino acids long.